Following are 21 T cell receptor beta chains from one sample sequenced in a study of CD8 T cells in Susac syndrome. The authors reverse transcribed roughly 0.5 to 1 ug RNA with random hexamers. TCRdb re-called the immunoSEQ multiplex PCR reads through MiXCR, storing one row per CDR3 protein. Of over 70,000 distinct CDR3 sequences in the sample, roughly 96% were seen once. Source material: CD8+ T cells from PBMCs. These receptors all come from a human donor with Susac syndrome.

The chain has TRBV15 and TRBJ2-7; 9 bases map to TRBD1. The length of the CDR3 is 17 residues. Germline V gene data show CDR1 as LNHNV and CDR2 as YYDKDF (reference sequence). Germline trimming cut 5 bases from V and 4 bases from J; bases unmatched to any gene: 15. The DNA of the CDR3 is TGTGCCACCAGCGGACAGAGCCGGGACAGGGATCCGTACGAGCAGTACTTC. Amino acid sequence: CATSGQSRDRDPYEQYF.

The CDR3 coding sequence is TGTGCCAGCAGCCCGCTCATGGGGACAGGGCAGCTTAATGAAAAACTGTTTTTT. The encoded protein is CASSPLMGTGQLNEKLFF. The rearrangement uses TRBV7-9 and TRBJ1-4; TRBD1 matches at 9 bases. CDR1 SEHNR and CDR2 FQNEAQ come from the germline V gene (reference sequence). The trim removed 5 bases at V and 4 bases at J, leaving 14 bases unmatched. There are 18 residues in the CDR3.

The chain has TRBV9 and TRBJ1-3; 7 bases align to TRBD1. The length of the CDR3 is 14 residues. Trimming took 4 bases from V and 10 from J; bases not matched to a gene: 11. Germline CDR1 SGDLS, CDR2 YYNGEE. The CDR3 loop is CASSPRQGQKTIYF. Written as DNA, the CDR3 is TGTGCCAGCAGCCCCCGACAGGGTCAGAAGACCATATATTTT.

The chain is built from TRBV15 and TRBJ2-5; D is unresolved. The CDR3 extends over 15 amino acids. From germline, CDR1 is LNHNV and CDR2 YYDKDF (reference sequence). Trimming took off 0 bases at V and 5 bases at J, with 13 bases between the two ends. The CDR3 loop is CATSRDVGGTETQYF. The CDR3 DNA sequence: TGTGCCACCAGCAGAGATGTAGGTGGAACGGAGACCCAGTACTTC.

The rearrangement links TRBV29-1 to TRBJ2-1, with no clear D. Trimming took off 2 bases at V and 9 bases at J, with 17 bases between the two ends. There are 14 residues in the CDR3. The V gene's germline CDR1 is SQVTM and CDR2 ANQGSEA. CDR3: CSVELGSRLAEQFF. The DNA of the CDR3 is TGCAGCGTTGAATTGGGAAGTAGGTTGGCTGAGCAGTTCTTC.

V and J are TRBV27 and TRBJ1-2, with D perhaps matching TRBD1 (6 bases). This CDR3 has 13 residues. The germline V gene has CDR1 MNHEY and CDR2 SMNVEV (reference sequence). Trimming stripped 6 bases from V and 7 bases from J, with 15 bases between. The CDR3 is CASSITGNGGYTF. CDR3 DNA: TGTGCCAGCAGCATCACAGGGAACGGTGGCTACACCTTC.

The J gene is TRBJ2-3, the V gene TRBV3-1; D gene ambiguous. CDR1 and CDR2 (germline): LGHDT, YNNKEL (reference sequence). CDR3 length equals 15 residues. V was trimmed by 0 bases and J by 1 base, leaving 8 bases between them. The CDR3 sequence is CASSQDGARTDTQYF. The DNA for the CDR3 is TGTGCCAGCAGCCAAGATGGAGCCCGCACAGATACGCAGTATTTT.

The chain employs TRBV18 and TRBJ2-6, with 10 bases lining up with TRBD1. The CDR3 is made up of 18 amino acids. V lost 3 bases, J lost 0 bases, and 5 bases stayed unmatched. CDR1 KGHSH and CDR2 LQKENI come from the germline V gene. The CDR3 region is CASSPGTGVISGANVLTF. CDR3 bases: TGTGCCAGCTCACCGGGGACAGGGGTCATCTCTGGGGCCAACGTCCTGACTTTC.

The rearrangement links TRBV7-2 to TRBJ2-7; D gene unclear. Looked up from germline, CDR1 is SGHTA and CDR2 is FQGNSA. Trimming removed 1 base at V and 5 bases at J, with 12 bases between. The CDR3 covers 14 residues. The DNA for the CDR3 is TGTGCCAGCAGCTTAGGACTGTTGCAGGACGAGCAGTACTTC. It codes for CASSLGLLQDEQYF.

The chain is built from TRBV6-2 or TRBV6-3 and TRBJ2-1, with D unresolved. From germline, CDR1 is MNHEY and CDR2 SVGEGT. The ends were cut back, 2 bases at V and 8 bases at J, with 10 bases in the middle. This CDR3 contains 13 residues. CDR3 residues: CASSYTDRHEQFF. In DNA form, the CDR3 reads TGTGCCAGCAGTTACACAGATAGACATGAGCAGTTCTTC.

This clonotype was counted once. The chain couples TRBV7-9 to TRBJ2-5; possible D gene TRBD1, 6 bases. The CDR3 sequence is 16 residues long. V lost 5 bases to trimming and J lost 1 base, with 17 bases between them. Germline V gene sequence: CDR1 SEHNR, CDR2 FQNEAQ (reference sequence). CDR3 nucleotides: TGTGCCAGCAGCCCTACGGACAGCGCATCCCAAGAGACCCAGTACTTC. This gives the protein CASSPTDSASQETQYF.

The V gene is TRBV9, the J gene TRBJ1-1; possible D gene TRBD1, 5 bases. The V gene lost 0 bases and the J gene lost 4 bases, with 7 bases spanning the gap. CDR3 length: 13 residues. Germline-derived CDR1 and CDR2 are SGDLS and YYNGEE. CDR3 in DNA: TGTGCCAGCAGCGTAGGCCAGGGCACTGAAGCTTTCTTT. Translating gives CASSVGQGTEAFF.

This clonotype showed up just once. This sequence joins TRBV7-9 and TRBJ1-2; no definite D call. The CDR3 has 15 residues. Germline values: CDR1 SEHNR, CDR2 FQNEAQ (reference sequence). Trimming stripped 5 bases from V and 4 bases from J, with 17 bases between. CDR3 loop: CASSPTSGLTYGYTF. In nucleotides, the CDR3 is TGTGCCAGCAGCCCAACCTCGGGTCTCACCTATGGCTACACCTTC.

The rearrangement links TRBV28 to TRBJ2-7; TRBD1 matches 9 bases. The CDR3 is made up of 13 amino acids. Looked up from germline, CDR1 is MDHEN and CDR2 is SYDVKM. Trimming at V came to 3 bases and at J to 6 bases, leaving 3 bases not matched to a gene. The CDR3: CASSLGQGFEQYF. The CDR3 coding sequence is TGTGCCAGCAGTTTGGGACAGGGATTCGAGCAGTACTTC.

This clonotype was seen only once. The chain uses TRBV7-3 and TRBJ1-1, with D tentatively TRBD1 (5 bases). V was shortened by 5 bases and J by 10 bases, with 20 bases between the two germline ends. Germline lookup yields CDR1 SGHTA and CDR2 FQGTGA. This CDR3 has 14 amino acids. The DNA of the CDR3 is TGTGCCAGCAGCCCCCAAGGCCACAGGCCTCGAGCTTTCTTT. It is translated as CASSPQGHRPRAFF. The complete variable domain, with remaining parts taken from reference TRBV7-3 and TRBJ1-1, reads GAGVSQTPSNKVTEKGKYVELRCDPISGHTALYWYRQSLGQGPEFLIYFQGTGAADDSGLPNDRFFAVRPEGSVSTLKIQRTERGDSAVYLCASSPQGHRPRAFFGQGTRLTVV.

The table lists this clonotype with a count of one. This chain's CDR3 is CASSIQTGTEAFF. The CDR3 DNA follows: TGTGCCAGTAGTATCCAGACCGGCACTGAAGCTTTCTTT. The gene calls are TRBV19 and TRBJ1-1; D gene uncertain. Germline V lookup: CDR1 LNHDA, CDR2 SQIVND (reference sequence). This CDR3 region has 13 residues. Trimming pared 3 bases from V and 4 bases from J, leaving 9 bases between.

The V call is TRBV20-1, the J call TRBJ2-3; 7 positions match TRBD2. V was pared by 6 bases and J by 2 bases, with 11 bases of the junction left unmatched. The CDR3 has 15 residues. The germline V gene has CDR1 DFQATT and CDR2 SNEGSKA (reference sequence). CDR3 in amino acids: CSAMPPGTTTDTQYF. The CDR3 region has the DNA TGCAGTGCGATGCCCCCGGGGACTACCACAGATACGCAGTATTTT.

This sequence joins TRBV29-1 and TRBJ2-7; 8 bases map to TRBD1. The CDR3 sequence is 14 residues long. The germline V gene has CDR1 SQVTM and CDR2 ANQGSEA. V trimming: 4 bases; J trimming: 0 bases; junction bases outside the gene matches: 5. The CDR3 region has the DNA TGCAGCGTTGTTCCAGGGGGCTTCTCCTACGAGCAGTACTTC. Amino acids: CSVVPGGFSYEQYF.

The chain links TRBV30 to TRBJ1-5; D is unclear. The germline CDR1 and CDR2 sequences are GTSNPN and SVGIG (reference sequence). The V end was cut by 3 bases, the J end by 5 bases, with 14 bases between. There are 14 residues in the CDR3. The CDR3 region has the DNA TGTGCCTGGAGCCTAGGGAACGACGATCAGCCCCAGCATTTT. Its protein is CAWSLGNDDQPQHF.

CDR3 region: CASSPRAVGHTEAFF. CDR3 coding DNA: TGTGCCAGCAGCCCTCGGGCCGTAGGGCACACTGAAGCTTTCTTT. This chain uses TRBV7-2 with TRBJ1-1, with no clear D. Germline CDR1 reads SGHTA; CDR2 reads FQGNSA. The CDR3 consists of 15 residues. Trimming took 5 bases from V and 3 from J, leaving 16 bases between them.

J is TRBJ2-7 and V is TRBV7-2; no reliable D call. Germline CDR1 and CDR2: SGHTA and FQGNSA. This CDR3 contains 15 residues. V was trimmed by 2 bases and J by 2 bases, leaving 13 bases between them. The CDR3 nucleotides are TGTGCCAGCAGCTTATCTCGCGACACCACCTACGAGCAGTACTTC. Amino acid sequence: CASSLSRDTTYEQYF.